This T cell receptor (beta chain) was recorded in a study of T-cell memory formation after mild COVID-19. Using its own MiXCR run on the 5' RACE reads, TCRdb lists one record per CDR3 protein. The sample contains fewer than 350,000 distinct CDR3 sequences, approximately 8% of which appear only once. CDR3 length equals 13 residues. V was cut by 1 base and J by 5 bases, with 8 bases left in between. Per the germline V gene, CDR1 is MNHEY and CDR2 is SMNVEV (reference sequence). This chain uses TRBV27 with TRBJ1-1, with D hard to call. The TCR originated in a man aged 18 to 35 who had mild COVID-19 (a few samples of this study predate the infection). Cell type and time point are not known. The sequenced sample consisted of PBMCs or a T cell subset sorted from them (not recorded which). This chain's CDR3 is CASSLWGWTEAFF. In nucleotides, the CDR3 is TGTGCCAGCAGTTTATGGGGTTGGACTGAAGCTTTCTTT.